The 20 T cell receptor beta chains below were found in one sample sequenced in a study of blood T cell repertoires in COVID-19. Some clones are missing from TCRdb's copy, which holds only in-frame ones; the method was immunoSEQ multiplex PCR. The sample holds 200,000 to 250,000 clones; about nine tenths are singletons and the top ten take 6.2%. Sequencing used peripheral blood. Receptors originate from a man aged 55 to 70 with acute or convalescent COVID-19.

V is TRBV18 and J is TRBJ2-7; D is undetermined. Germline CDR1 and CDR2: KGHSH and LQKENI. Between the trimmed V and J ends, which lost 4 bases and 5 bases, there was a span of 15 bases. This CDR3 has 14 amino acids. The CDR3 region is CASSRGRKVDEQYF. In nucleotides, the CDR3 is TGTGCCAGCTCACGTGGGCGAAAAGTCGACGAGCAGTACTTC.

The genes are TRBV7-2 and TRBJ1-3; tentative D call: TRBD1 (6 bases). The CDR3 is 16 residues long. V was trimmed by 2 bases and J by 0 bases, leaving 11 bases between them. From germline, CDR1 is SGHTA and CDR2 FQGNSA. CDR3 amino acids: CASSLPGATSGNTIYF. The CDR3 DNA sequence: TGTGCCAGCAGCTTACCAGGGGCGACCTCTGGAAACACCATATATTTT.

The chain links TRBV28 to TRBJ2-3, with D possibly TRBD1 on 6 matching bases. The CDR3 has 14 amino acids. CDR1 is MDHEN, CDR2 SYDVKM, per germline. Trimming took 5 bases from V and 2 from J, leaving 11 bases between them. In nucleotides, the CDR3 is TGTGCCAGCAGTCCCGGACAGCTCACAGATACGCAGTATTTT. As protein: CASSPGQLTDTQYF. Complete variable domain (other parts from reference TRBV28 and TRBJ2-3): DVKVTQSSRYLVKRTGEKVFLECVQDMDHENMFWYRQDPGLGLRLIYFSYDVKMKEKGDIPEGYSVSREKKERFSLILESASTNQTSMYLCASSPGQLTDTQYFGPGTRLTVL.

The chain links TRBV18 to TRBJ1-4; 8 nucleotides line up with TRBD1. From germline, CDR1 is KGHSH and CDR2 LQKENI. The CDR3 is 14 amino acids. The J segment lost 7 bases and the V segment lost 2 bases, leaving 3 bases of the junction unmatched. The CDR3 region has the DNA TGTGCCAGCTCACCAAGGACAGGGATTGAAAAACTGTTTTTT. Translated, it gives CASSPRTGIEKLFF.

The CDR3 loop reads CASSTRTGFYEQYF. The CDR3, as DNA: TGTGCCAGTAGTACACGGACAGGATTCTACGAGCAGTACTTC. The genes are TRBV19 and TRBJ2-7, with 7 bases lining up with TRBD1. The CDR3 runs to 14 residues. J lost 3 bases, V lost 4 bases, and 6 bases had no gene match. Per germline, CDR1 LNHDA and CDR2 SQIVND (reference sequence).

The rearrangement joins TRBV9 to TRBJ1-4; D unclear. With 3 bases removed from V and 7 bases from J, the gap between germline ends came to 16 bases. The CDR3 has 15 amino acids. Germline loops: CDR1 SGDLS, CDR2 YYNGEE. The CDR3 DNA reads TGTGCCAGCAGCGCCCAAGGAGGGCGGGGTGAAAAACTGTTTTTT. Amino acid sequence: CASSAQGGRGEKLFF.

This chain uses TRBV6-2 or TRBV6-3 with TRBJ2-3; 15 nucleotides match TRBD2. Germline values: CDR1 MNHEY, CDR2 SVGEGT. The CDR3 is 15 amino acids. Unmatched junction bases numbered 1, after V lost 5 bases and J lost 4 bases. CDR3 sequence (DNA): TGTGCCAGCAGTCGGACTAGCGGGAGGGCAGATACGCAGTATTTT. It codes for CASSRTSGRADTQYF.

The V call is TRBV7-9, the J call TRBJ2-6, with 10 bases matching TRBD1. V lost 1 base to trimming and J lost 1 base; unmatched junction nucleotides: 4. This CDR3 has 18 residues. Germline lookup yields CDR1 SEHNR and CDR2 FQNEAQ (reference sequence). CDR3 residues: CASSLVTGGWSGANVLTF. The CDR3 region has the DNA TGTGCCAGCAGCTTAGTGACAGGGGGCTGGTCTGGGGCCAACGTCCTGACTTTC.

The chain employs TRBV10-3 and TRBJ2-1; 8 bases agree with TRBD2. There are 16 residues in the CDR3. Trimming removed 3 bases from V and 1 base from J; junction bases left unmatched: 5. Germline CDR1 is ENHRY and CDR2 is SYGVKD. CDR3 loop: CAISDQGGRSYNEQFF. CDR3 nucleotide sequence: TGTGCCATCAGTGACCAGGGCGGGAGGTCCTACAATGAGCAGTTCTTC.

V gene TRBV3-1 (or the pseudogene TRBV3-2) combines with J gene TRBJ1-2; D uncertain. Trimming took 4 bases from V and 4 from J, leaving 10 bases between them. CDR3 length equals 13 residues. Germline assignment: CDR1 LGHDT and CDR2 YNNKEL (reference sequence). CDR3 sequence (DNA): TGTGCCAGCAGCCGGGAGGGAATCTATGGCTACACCTTC. Translation gives CASSREGIYGYTF.

The rearrangement uses TRBV5-1 and TRBJ1-2, with 12 bases aligning to TRBD1. The J segment lost 8 bases and the V segment lost 4 bases, leaving 6 bases of the junction unmatched. This CDR3 has 14 residues. The germline V gene encodes CDR1 SGHRS and CDR2 YFSETQ. CDR3 loop: CASSPGTGGRGYTF. CDR3 bases: TGCGCCAGCAGCCCCGGGACAGGGGGCAGAGGCTACACCTTC.

The chain employs TRBV5-6 and TRBJ1-3; D remains ambiguous. This CDR3 region has 13 residues. V shed 7 bases and J shed 4 bases, with 12 bases lying between them. Germline-derived CDR1 and CDR2 are SGHDT and YYEEEE. CDR3 protein: CASSPAVGNTIYF. CDR3 coding DNA: TGTGCCAGCTCTCCGGCGGTGGGAAACACCATATATTTT.

The chain couples TRBV28 to TRBJ2-1, with TRBD2 matching over 10 bases. Germline V CDR1 and CDR2: MDHEN, SYDVKM. Trimming removed 1 base from V and 9 bases from J; junction bases left unmatched: 6. This CDR3 contains 15 residues. This CDR3 is CASSLFGTSAPEQFF. The CDR3, as DNA: TGTGCCAGCAGTTTATTTGGGACTAGCGCTCCTGAGCAGTTCTTC. Full variable domain (rest looked up from reference TRBV28 and TRBJ2-1): DVKVTQSSRYLVKRTGEKVFLECVQDMDHENMFWYRQDPGLGLRLIYFSYDVKMKEKGDIPEGYSVSREKKERFSLILESASTNQTSMYLCASSLFGTSAPEQFFGPGTRLTVL.

This clone showed up just a few times. V and J are TRBV6-6 and TRBJ1-2; 9 positions match TRBD1. Germline V lookup: CDR1 MNHNY, CDR2 SVGAGI (reference sequence). This CDR3 contains 15 residues. V was pared by 7 bases and J by 4 bases, with 10 bases of the junction left unmatched. CDR3 loop: CASTRGGQGSYGYTF. The CDR3 DNA follows: TGTGCCAGCACCAGAGGTGGACAGGGGAGCTATGGCTACACCTTC.

The chain recombines TRBV29-1 with TRBJ2-7; 8 bases align to TRBD1. The CDR3 contains 14 residues. Germline values: CDR1 SQVTM, CDR2 ANQGSEA. V lost 6 bases and J lost 5; bases outside the gene matches: 12. The CDR3 here is CSVVGQGGMNEQYF. CDR3 nucleotide sequence: TGCAGCGTCGTAGGACAGGGCGGGATGAACGAGCAGTACTTC.

The J gene is TRBJ2-2, the V gene TRBV19; no clear D gene. Trimming stripped 2 bases from V and 6 bases from J, with 7 bases between. Germline CDR1 LNHDA, CDR2 SQIVND (reference sequence). This CDR3 is 13 amino acids long. CDR3 amino acids: CASSIRDSGELFF. CDR3 sequence (DNA): TGTGCCAGTAGTATACGCGACTCCGGGGAGCTGTTTTTT.

V is TRBV11-2 and J is TRBJ2-2; 13 bases fit TRBD2. This CDR3 has 19 amino acids. Germline V CDR1 and CDR2: SGHAT, FQNNGV. With 2 bases clipped from V and 6 bases from J, the junction kept 12 bases outside the gene matches. The CDR3 bases are TGTGCCAGCAGCTTAAAGCGGACTAGCGGGAGTGTTGAAGCCGGGGAGCTGTTTTTT. The encoded protein is CASSLKRTSGSVEAGELFF.

This clone came up a few times. The chain combines TRBV7-8 with TRBJ2-7; TRBD1 aligns across 9 bases. Germline CDR1 reads SGHVS; CDR2 reads FQNEAQ. V trimming: 2 bases; J trimming: 0 bases; junction bases outside the gene matches: 5. The CDR3 consists of 16 residues. This CDR3 is CASSLPRDRVSYEQYF. For the CDR3, the DNA is TGTGCCAGCAGCTTACCCCGGGACAGGGTCTCCTACGAGCAGTACTTC.

This chain connects TRBV27 to TRBJ2-2, with D uncertain. Per the germline V gene, CDR1 is MNHEY and CDR2 is SMNVEV (reference sequence). The CDR3 loop spans 13 amino acids. Trimming removed 8 bases from V and 7 bases from J, with 14 bases in between. The CDR3 reads CASRVYRGGELFF. The CDR3 coding sequence is TGTGCCAGCCGTGTTTATAGAGGCGGGGAGCTGTTTTTT.

The chain recombines TRBV7-9 with TRBJ1-1; TRBD1 agrees at 8 bases. This CDR3 has 15 amino acids. CDR1 and CDR2 (germline): SEHNR, FQNEAQ (reference sequence). J lost 4 bases, V lost 2 bases, and 6 bases had no gene match. The CDR3 DNA reads as TGTGCCAGCAGCTTATACGGGACAGGCGGCACTGAAGCTTTCTTT. This sequence encodes CASSLYGTGGTEAFF. Together with reference TRBV7-9 and TRBJ1-1, the CDR3 gives the full variable domain: DTGVSQNPRHKITKRGQNVTFRCDPISEHNRLYWYRQTLGQGPEFLTYFQNEAQLEKSRLLSDRFSAERPKGSFSTLEIQRTEQGDSAMYLCASSLYGTGGTEAFFGQGTRLTVV.